This T cell receptor beta chain was retrieved from a study of beta chain features in type 1 diabetes. Study results and caveats: More deletions and fewer insertions at VDJ junctions were seen in type 1 diabetes patients. Moderate but significant shortening of TCRB CDR3s was recorded in all four CD4+ subsets from Type 1 diabetes patients.

A remark on this clone: What it recognizes is unknown.

The CDR3 extends over 14 amino acids. Germline V CDR1 and CDR2: LNHDA, SQIVND (reference sequence). Unmatched junction bases numbered 3, after V lost 5 bases and J lost 3 bases. TCRB transcripts that were expressed got sequenced, as all of the isolated RNA had been reverse transcribed. Mean read depth for naive, central memory and regulatory T cell samples was approximately 3.57 million reads. The assay was immunoSEQ multiplex PCR, and TCRdb's table has in-frame clones only and misses some. The data contain about 270,000 clones, approximately 14% of them seen just once; the ten biggest clones take up about 0.016%.

Specimen: naive CD4+ T cells from blood. This receptor was identified in a man aged 30 to 45 with type 1 diabetes. V gene TRBV19 combines with J gene TRBJ2-7, with 11 positions matching TRBD2. CDR3 in amino acids: CASSSGLADYEQYF. CDR3 in DNA: TGTGCCAGTAGTTCGGGACTAGCGGACTACGAGCAGTACTTC. The complete variable domain, with remaining parts taken from reference TRBV19 and TRBJ2-7, reads DGGITQSPKYLFRKEGQNVTLSCEQNLNHDAMYWYRQDPGQGLRLIYYSQIVNDFQKGDIAEGYSVSREKKESFPLTVTSAQKNPTAFYLCASSSGLADYEQYFGPGTRLTVT.